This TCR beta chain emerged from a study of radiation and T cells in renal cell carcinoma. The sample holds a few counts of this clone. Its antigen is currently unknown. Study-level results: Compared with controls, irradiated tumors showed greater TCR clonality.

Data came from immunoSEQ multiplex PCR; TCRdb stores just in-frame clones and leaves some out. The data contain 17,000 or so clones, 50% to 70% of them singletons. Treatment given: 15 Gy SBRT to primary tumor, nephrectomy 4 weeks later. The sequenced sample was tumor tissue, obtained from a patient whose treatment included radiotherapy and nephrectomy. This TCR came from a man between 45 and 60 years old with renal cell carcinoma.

The CDR3 sequence: CASSRTGYEQYF. CDR3 sequence (DNA): TGTGCCAGCAGCCGAACAGGGTACGAGCAGTACTTC. This chain joins TRBV6-5 and TRBJ2-7; tentative D call: TRBD1 (6 bases). The CDR3 has 12 residues. From germline, CDR1 is MNHEY and CDR2 SVGAGI. V shed 6 bases and J shed 4 bases, with 10 bases lying between them.